The text below deals with one T cell receptor beta chain. These data are taken from a study of blood T cell repertoires in COVID-19. Data came from immunoSEQ multiplex PCR; TCRdb stores just in-frame clones and leaves some out. The table lists roughly 90,000 clones, roughly 84% of them singletons. V gave up 3 bases and J gave up 4 bases; unmatched junction bases: 2. The CDR3 extends over 13 amino acids. The germline V gene has CDR1 MNHEY and CDR2 SMNVEV (reference sequence). The sequencing input was peripheral blood. The chain joins TRBV27 to TRBJ1-2; 7 bases line up with TRBD1. The TCR originated in an elderly woman with COVID-19, enrolled during active disease. The CDR3 DNA reads as TGTGCCAGCAGTTTGACAGGGAGCTATGGCTACACCTTC. Translation gives CASSLTGSYGYTF.